This T cell receptor beta chain was documented in a study of identical twins. Findings of the study overall: There was an excess of low generation probability in the out-of-frame alpha sequences that twins shared. Model-predicted out-of-frame TCR alpha sharing fell below observed values in monozygotic twins. The study drew conclusions from cross-sectional statistical analysis, not from following the same donors.

This CDR3 has 19 residues. Germline V lookup: CDR1 ENHRY, CDR2 SYGVKD. Concerning this clonotype: Its cognate antigen is unknown.

MiXCR, applied by TCRdb to the 5' RACE reads, yields one record per CDR3 protein. Of 1.5 million to 2 million distinct CDR3 sequences in the sample, around 29% were seen once. The TCR comes from a newborn girl in good health. The chain joins TRBV10-3 to TRBJ2-7; 12 positions match TRBD2. TRBJ2-5 matches the DNA end more closely, so the J call is doubtful. Material for sequencing was cord blood. Here the CDR3 reads CAISEIPTRLAGAEETQYF. As DNA, the CDR3 is TGTGCCATCAGTGAGATACCGACCCGACTAGCGGGAGCGGAGGAGACCCAGTACTTC.